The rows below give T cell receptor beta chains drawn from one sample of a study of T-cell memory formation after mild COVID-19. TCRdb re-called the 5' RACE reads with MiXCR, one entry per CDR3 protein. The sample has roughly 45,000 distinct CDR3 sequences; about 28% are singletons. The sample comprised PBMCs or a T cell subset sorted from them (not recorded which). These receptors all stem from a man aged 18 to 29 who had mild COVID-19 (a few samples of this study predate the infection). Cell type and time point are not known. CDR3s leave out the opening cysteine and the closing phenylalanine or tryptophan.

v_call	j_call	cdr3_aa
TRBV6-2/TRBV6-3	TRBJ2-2	ASSYTLGRNTGELF
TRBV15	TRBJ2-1	ATSKDRGSNEQF
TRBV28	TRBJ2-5	ASSLGDRGFGETQY
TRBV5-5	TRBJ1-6	ASSGSYRGPYNSPLH
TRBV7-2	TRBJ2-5	ASSLGESSSGETQY
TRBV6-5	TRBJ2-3	ASSYGRVRTDTQY
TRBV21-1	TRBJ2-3	ASNIGGAGTDTQY
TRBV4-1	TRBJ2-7	ASSQDPEQY
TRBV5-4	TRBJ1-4	ASSLGPSGTTTNEKLF
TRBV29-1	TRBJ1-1	SVEDASWGEAF
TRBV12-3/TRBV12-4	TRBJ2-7	ASSSVGDLYEQY
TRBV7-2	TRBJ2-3	ASSSPGTSGGVESTDTQY
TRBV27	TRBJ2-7	ASSFSGRSEQY
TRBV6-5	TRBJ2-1	ASSWPGLGVGEQF
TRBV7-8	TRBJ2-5	ASSSLAGGLVRETQY
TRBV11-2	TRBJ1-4	ASSLTISGSGEKLF
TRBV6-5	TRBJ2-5	ASTPRVTWETQY
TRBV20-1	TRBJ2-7	SARDNQRVYEQY
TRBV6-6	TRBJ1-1	ASSYSRDRNTEAF
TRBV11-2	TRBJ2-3	ASSSPRDTVQY
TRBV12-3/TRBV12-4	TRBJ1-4	ASRAVNDEKLF
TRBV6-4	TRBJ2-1	ASSPQGLAGGSGEQF
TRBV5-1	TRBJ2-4	ASSRGEVAKNIQY
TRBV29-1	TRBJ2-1	SVGAGSGNEQF
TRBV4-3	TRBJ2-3	ASSQSGVRADTQY
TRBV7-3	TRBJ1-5	ASSLTDRQSGNQPQH
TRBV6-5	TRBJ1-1	ASSYSLTGWGTEAF
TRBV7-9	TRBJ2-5	ASSEKGLHGQETQY
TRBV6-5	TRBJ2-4	ASSSGQKNIQY
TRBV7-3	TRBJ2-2	ASSLGTVGELF
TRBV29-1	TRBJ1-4	SVVSGRDEKLF
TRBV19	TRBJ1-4	ASSFPTGVATNEKLF
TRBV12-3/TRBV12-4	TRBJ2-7	ASSLAGTAYEQY
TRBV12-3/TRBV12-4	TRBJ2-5	ASTTTGQAQETQY
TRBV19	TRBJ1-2	ASSPRQGGIYGYT
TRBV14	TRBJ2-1	ASSQYNYNEQF
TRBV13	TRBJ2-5	ASSLGLAGGLETQY
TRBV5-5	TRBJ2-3	ASSWGQGEDTQY
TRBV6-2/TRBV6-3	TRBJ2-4	ASSSTFDRGLIEY
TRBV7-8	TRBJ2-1	ASSLRRGDPNEQF
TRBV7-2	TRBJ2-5	ASSLNRVRLRKTQY
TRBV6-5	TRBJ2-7	ATDSHHEQY
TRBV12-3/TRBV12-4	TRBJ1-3	ASSTSSSGNTIY
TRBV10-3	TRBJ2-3	AISRAGRTDTQY
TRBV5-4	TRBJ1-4	ASSPDGEKLF
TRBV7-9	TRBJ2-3	ASSLGQGGRSDTQY
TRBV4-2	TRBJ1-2	ASSQEEGVLGGYT
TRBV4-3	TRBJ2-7	ASSQSGQGDHEQY
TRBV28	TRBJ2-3	AFSDTNTDTQY
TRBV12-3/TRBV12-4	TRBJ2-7	ASSQGIYEQY
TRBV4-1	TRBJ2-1	ASSGGQGISYNEQF
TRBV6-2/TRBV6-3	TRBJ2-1	ASSYTGSGGNEQF
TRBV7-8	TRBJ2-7	ASSLAGQSYEQY